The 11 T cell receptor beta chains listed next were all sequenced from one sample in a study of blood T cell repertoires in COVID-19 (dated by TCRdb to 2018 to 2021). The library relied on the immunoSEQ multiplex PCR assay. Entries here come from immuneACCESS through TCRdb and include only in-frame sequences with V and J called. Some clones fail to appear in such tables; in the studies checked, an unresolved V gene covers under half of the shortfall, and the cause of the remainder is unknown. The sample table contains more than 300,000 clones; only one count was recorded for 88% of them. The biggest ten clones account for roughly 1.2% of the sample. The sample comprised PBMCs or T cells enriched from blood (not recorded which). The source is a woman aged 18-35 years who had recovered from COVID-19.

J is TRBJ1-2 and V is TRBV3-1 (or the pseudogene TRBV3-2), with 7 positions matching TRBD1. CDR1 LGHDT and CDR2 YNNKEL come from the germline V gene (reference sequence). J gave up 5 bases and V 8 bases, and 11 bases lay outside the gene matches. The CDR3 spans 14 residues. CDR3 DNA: TGTGCCAGCGGTCCGGGACAGAATGTTTATGGCTACACCTTC. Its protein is CASGPGQNVYGYTF.

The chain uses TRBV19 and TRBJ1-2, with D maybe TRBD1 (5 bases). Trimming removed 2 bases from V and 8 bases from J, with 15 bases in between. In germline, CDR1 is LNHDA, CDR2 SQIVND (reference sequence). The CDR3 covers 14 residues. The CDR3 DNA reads TGTGCCAGTAGTATATCGCCGGGACTAATAGGCTACACCTTC. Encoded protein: CASSISPGLIGYTF.

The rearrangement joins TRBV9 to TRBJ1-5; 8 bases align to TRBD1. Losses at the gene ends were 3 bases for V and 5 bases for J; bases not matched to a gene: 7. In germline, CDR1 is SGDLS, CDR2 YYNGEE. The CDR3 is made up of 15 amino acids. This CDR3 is CASSDGQGGYQPQHF. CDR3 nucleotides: TGTGCCAGCAGCGACGGACAGGGTGGCTATCAGCCCCAGCATTTT.

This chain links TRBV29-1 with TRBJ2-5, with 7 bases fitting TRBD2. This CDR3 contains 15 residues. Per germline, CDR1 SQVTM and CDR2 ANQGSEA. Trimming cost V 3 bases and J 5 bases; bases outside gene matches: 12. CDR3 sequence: CSVDAPGGGSETQYF. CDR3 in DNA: TGCAGCGTTGATGCCCCCGGGGGAGGGTCTGAGACCCAGTACTTC.

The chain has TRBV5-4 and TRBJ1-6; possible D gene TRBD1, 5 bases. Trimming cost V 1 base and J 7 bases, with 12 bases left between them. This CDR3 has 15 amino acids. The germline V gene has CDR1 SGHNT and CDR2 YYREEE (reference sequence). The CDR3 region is CASSLFNRPNSPLHF. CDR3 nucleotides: TGTGCCAGCAGCTTGTTCAACAGGCCGAATTCACCCCTCCACTTT.

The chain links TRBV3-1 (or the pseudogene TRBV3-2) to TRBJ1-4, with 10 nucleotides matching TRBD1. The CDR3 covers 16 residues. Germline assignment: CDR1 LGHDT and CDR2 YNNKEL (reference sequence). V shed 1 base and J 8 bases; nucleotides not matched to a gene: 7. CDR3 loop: CASSQAGTGAWEKLFF. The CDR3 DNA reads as TGTGCCAGCAGCCAAGCTGGGACAGGGGCATGGGAAAAACTGTTTTTT.

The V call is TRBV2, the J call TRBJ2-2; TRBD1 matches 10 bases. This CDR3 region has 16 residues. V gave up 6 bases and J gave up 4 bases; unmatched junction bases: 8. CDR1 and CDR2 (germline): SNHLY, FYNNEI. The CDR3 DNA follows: TGTGCCAGCAGATCCCCGGGACAGGGGTCCACCGGGGAGCTGTTTTTT. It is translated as CASRSPGQGSTGELFF. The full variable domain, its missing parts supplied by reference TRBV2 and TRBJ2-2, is EPEVTQTPSHQVTQMGQEVILRCVPISNHLYFYWYRQILGQKVEFLVSFYNNEISEKSEIFDDQFSVERPDGSNFTLKIRSTKLEDSAMYFCASRSPGQGSTGELFFGEGSRLTVL.

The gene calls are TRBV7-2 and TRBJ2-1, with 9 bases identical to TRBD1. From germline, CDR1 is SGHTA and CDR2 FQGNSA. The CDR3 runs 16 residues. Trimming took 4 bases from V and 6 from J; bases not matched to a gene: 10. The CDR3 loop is CASSSYLMDRGNEQFF. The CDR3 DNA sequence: TGTGCCAGCAGCTCCTACCTGATGGACAGGGGCAATGAGCAGTTCTTC.

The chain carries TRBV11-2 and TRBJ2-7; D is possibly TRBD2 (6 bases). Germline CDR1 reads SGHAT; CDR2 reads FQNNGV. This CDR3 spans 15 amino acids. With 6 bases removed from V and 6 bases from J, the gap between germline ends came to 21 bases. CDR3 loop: CASRNFGTSHAEQYF. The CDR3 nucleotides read TGTGCCAGCAGAAATTTCGGGACTTCCCACGCCGAGCAGTACTTC.

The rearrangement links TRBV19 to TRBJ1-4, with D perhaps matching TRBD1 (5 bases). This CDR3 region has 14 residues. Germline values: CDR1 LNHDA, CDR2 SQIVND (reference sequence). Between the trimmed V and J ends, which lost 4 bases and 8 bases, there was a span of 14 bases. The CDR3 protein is CASSKGSIREKLFF. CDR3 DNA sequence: TGTGCCAGTAGTAAGGGGTCAATTAGAGAAAAACTGTTTTTT. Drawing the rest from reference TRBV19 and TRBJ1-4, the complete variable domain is DGGITQSPKYLFRKEGQNVTLSCEQNLNHDAMYWYRQDPGQGLRLIYYSQIVNDFQKGDIAEGYSVSREKKESFPLTVTSAQKNPTAFYLCASSKGSIREKLFFGSGTQLSVL.

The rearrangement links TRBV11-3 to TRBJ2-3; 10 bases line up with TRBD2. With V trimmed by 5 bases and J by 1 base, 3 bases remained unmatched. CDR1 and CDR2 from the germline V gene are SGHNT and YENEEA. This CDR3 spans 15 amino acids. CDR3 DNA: TGTGCCAGCAGCCCCGGGACTAGCGGCACAGATACGCAGTATTTT. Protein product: CASSPGTSGTDTQYF.